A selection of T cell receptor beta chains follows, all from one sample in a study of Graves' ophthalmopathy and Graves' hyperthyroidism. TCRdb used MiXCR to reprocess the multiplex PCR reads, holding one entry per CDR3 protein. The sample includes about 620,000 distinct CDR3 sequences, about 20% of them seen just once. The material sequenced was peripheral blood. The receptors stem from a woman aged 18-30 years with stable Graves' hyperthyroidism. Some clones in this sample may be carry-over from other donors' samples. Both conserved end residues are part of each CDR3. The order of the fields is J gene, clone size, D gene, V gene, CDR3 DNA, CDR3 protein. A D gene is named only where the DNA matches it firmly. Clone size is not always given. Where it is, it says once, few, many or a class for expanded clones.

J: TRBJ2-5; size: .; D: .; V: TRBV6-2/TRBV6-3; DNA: TGTGCCAGCAGTTACTCGTTGTTCGGGACCCAGTACTTC; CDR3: CASSYSLFGTQYF
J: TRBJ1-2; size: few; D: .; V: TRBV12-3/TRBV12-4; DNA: TGTGCCAGCAGTTTAGGGGCAGAGTTCTATGGCTACACCTTC; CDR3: CASSLGAEFYGYTF
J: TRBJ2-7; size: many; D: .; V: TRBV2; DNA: TGTGCCAGCGACGGGGGCGGGAACTCCTACGAGCAGTACTTC; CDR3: CASDGGGNSYEQYF
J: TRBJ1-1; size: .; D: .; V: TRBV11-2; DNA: TGTGCCAGCTCACTTCGGGGGTCGATGAACACTGAAGCTTTCTTT; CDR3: CASSLRGSMNTEAFF
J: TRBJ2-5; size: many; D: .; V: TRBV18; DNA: TGTGCCAGCTCGCCCTGGTCAGGGGAGACCCAGTACTTC; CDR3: CASSPWSGETQYF
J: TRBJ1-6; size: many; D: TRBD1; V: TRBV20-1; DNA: TGCAGTGCCGGGGAGGAGGGGGCAGGGTGGAATTCACCCCTCCACTTT; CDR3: CSAGEEGAGWNSPLHF
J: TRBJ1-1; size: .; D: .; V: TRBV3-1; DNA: TGTGCCAGCAGCAAGGGGGGGAGTCGAACTGAAGCTTTCTTT; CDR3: CASSKGGSRTEAFF
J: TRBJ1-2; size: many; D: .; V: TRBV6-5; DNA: TGTGCCAGCAGTTACGGGGACGGAGGGGACTATGGCTACACCTTC; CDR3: CASSYGDGGDYGYTF
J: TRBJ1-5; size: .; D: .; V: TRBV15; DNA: TGTGCCACCAGCAGAGCAGGCCAGCCCCAGCATTTT; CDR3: CATSRAGQPQHF
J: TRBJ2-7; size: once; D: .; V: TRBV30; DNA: TGTGCCTGGGAACAGGGAAGCTACGAGCAGTACTTC; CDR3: CAWEQGSYEQYF
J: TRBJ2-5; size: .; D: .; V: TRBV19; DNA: TGTGCCAGTTCCTTATCTCGGAAGCTTCAAGAGACCCAGTACTTC; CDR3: CASSLSRKLQETQYF
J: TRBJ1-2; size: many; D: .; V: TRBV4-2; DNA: TGTGCCAGCAGCCAAGAATCAGGAAACATTGGCTACACCTTC; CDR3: CASSQESGNIGYTF
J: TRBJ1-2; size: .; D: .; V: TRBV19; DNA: TGTGCCAGTAGTATAGGCGCTCAAGAAAGGGGAAATGGCTACACCTTC; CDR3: CASSIGAQERGNGYTF
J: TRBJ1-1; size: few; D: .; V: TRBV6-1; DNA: TGTGCCAGCAGGAACGGGGGGGCTGAAGCTTTCTTT; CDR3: CASRNGGAEAFF
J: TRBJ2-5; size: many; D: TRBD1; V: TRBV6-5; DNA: TGTGCCAGCAGTTACACCCGGGACAGGGCGGGGGAGACCCAGTACTTC; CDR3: CASSYTRDRAGETQYF
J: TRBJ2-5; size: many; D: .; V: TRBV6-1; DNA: TGTGCCAGCAGCCCCCAGGGTCGGTTAGAGACCCAGTACTTC; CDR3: CASSPQGRLETQYF
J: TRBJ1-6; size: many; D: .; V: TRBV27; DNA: TGTGCCAGCAGTCGGAAGGGGACGGGAGGATATAATTCACCCCTCCACTTT; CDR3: CASSRKGTGGYNSPLHF
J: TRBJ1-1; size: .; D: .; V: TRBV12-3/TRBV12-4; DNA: TGTGCCAGCGGGCAATGGGGAAGGACTGAAGCTTTCTTT; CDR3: CASGQWGRTEAFF
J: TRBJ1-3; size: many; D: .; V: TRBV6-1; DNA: TGTGCCAGCAGTGAGGGGGCAGGCGCGGAGTCTTGGGGCACCATATATTTT; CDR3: CASSEGAGAESWGTIYF
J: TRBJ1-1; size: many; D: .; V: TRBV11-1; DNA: TGTGCCAGCAGCTCACCGGGTGCGGCTAGGGGTCACACTGAAGCTTTCTTT; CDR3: CASSSPGAARGHTEAFF
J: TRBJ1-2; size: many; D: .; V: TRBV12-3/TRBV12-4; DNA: TGTGCCAGCAGGCCAGGGGAACCGGATTATGGCTACACCTTC; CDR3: CASRPGEPDYGYTF
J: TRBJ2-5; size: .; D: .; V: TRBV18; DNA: TGTGCCAGCTCACCGGCGGAGCCCCAAGAGACCCAGTACTTC; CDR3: CASSPAEPQETQYF
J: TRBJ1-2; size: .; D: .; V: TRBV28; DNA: TGTGCCAGCATAGGGCGGGCAGATGGCTACACCTTC; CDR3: CASIGRADGYTF
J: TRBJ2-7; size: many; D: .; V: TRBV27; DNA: TGTGCCAGCAGTGATTACCACGACTCCTACGAGCAGTACTTC; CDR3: CASSDYHDSYEQYF
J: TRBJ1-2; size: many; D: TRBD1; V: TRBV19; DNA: TGTGCCAGTAGTCTCCGGGACAGGGATTGGGATGGCTACACCTTC; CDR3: CASSLRDRDWDGYTF
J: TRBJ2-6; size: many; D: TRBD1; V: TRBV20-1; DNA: TGCAGTGCGTCGACCCATAAGACAGGGTTGGGCGTCCTGACTTTC; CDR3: CSASTHKTGLGVLTF
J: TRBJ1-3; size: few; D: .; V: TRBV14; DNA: TGTGCCAGCAGCCAAGGGCAGGCCTCTGGAAACACCATATATTTT; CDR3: CASSQGQASGNTIYF
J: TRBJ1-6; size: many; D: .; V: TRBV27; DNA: TGTGCCAGCAGTTTACTTTTCCGCAGGGGAATGGGATCACCCCTCCACTTT; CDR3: CASSLLFRRGMGSPLHF
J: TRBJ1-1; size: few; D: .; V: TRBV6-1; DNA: TGTGCCTCCCCCGGGGGGGGATGGGAGACTGAAGCTTTCTTT; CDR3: CASPGGGWETEAFF
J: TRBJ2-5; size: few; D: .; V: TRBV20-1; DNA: TGCAGTGTCGTTAGCCAGATCCAAGAGACCCAGTACTTC; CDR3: CSVVSQIQETQYF
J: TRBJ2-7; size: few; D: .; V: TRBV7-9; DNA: TGTGCCAGCAGCTTATGGGAAACAGGGACCTACGAGCAGTACTTC; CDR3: CASSLWETGTYEQYF
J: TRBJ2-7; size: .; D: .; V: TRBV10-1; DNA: TGCGCCAGCAGTACTGACAGACGATCTTCCTACGAGCAGTACTTC; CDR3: CASSTDRRSSYEQYF
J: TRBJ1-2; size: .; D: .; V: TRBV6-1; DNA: TGTGCCAGCAGTGGGTTGGCAGCCGCCTTC; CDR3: CASSGLAAAF
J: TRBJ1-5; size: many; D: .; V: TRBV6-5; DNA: TGTGCCAGCAGTTACGGCGGTGACCGCCGATACAATCAGCCCCAGCATTTT; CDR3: CASSYGGDRRYNQPQHF
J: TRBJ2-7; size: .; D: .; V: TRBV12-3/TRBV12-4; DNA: TGTGCCAGCAGTTTAGTGCTCGTAGGGAGGCACGAGCAGTACTTC; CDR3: CASSLVLVGRHEQYF
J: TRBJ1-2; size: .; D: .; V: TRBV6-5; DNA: TGTGCCAGCAGTTACGGAGACAAGACGAGAGCTAACTATGGCTACACCTTC; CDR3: CASSYGDKTRANYGYTF
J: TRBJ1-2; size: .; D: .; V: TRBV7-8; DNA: TGTGCCAGCAGCTTAAGTTTGGCGGGTGGGGGGTATGGCTACACCTTC; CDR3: CASSLSLAGGGYGYTF
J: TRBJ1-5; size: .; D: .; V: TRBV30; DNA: TGTGCCTGGAGTGTTAACTCGGGGAGCAATCAGCCCCAGCATTTT; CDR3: CAWSVNSGSNQPQHF
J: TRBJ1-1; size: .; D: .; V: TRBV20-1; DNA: TGCTGTTCGAGGACAGTTGAAGCTTTCTTT; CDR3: CCSRTVEAFF
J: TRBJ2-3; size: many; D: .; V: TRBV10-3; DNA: TGTGCCATCAGTGGTCGGGTGTCACCGCCAGATACGCAGTATTTT; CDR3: CAISGRVSPPDTQYF